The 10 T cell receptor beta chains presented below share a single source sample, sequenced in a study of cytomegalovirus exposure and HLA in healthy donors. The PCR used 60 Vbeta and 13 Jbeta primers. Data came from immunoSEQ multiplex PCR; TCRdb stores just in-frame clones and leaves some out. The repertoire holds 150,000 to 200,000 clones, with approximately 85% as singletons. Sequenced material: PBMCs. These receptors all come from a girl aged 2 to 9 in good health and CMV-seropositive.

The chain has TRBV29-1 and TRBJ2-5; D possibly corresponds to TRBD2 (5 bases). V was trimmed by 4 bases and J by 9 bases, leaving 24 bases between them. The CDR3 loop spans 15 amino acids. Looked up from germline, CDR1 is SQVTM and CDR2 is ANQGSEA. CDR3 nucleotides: TGCAGCGTTGTGCCGGGGTTCGACGGCGGAGTGGCCCAGTACTTC. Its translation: CSVVPGFDGGVAQYF. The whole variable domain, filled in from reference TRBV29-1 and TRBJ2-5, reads SAVISQKPSRDICQRGTSLTIQCQVDSQVTMMFWYRQQPGQSLTLIATANQGSEATYESGFVIDKFPISRPNLTFSTLTVSNMSPEDSSIYLCSVVPGFDGGVAQYFGPGTRLLVL.

As DNA, the CDR3 is TGCGCCAGCAGCGAGGGACTAGCGGGAGCCTTCGATGAGCAGTTCTTC. Amino acid sequence: CASSEGLAGAFDEQFF. The V call is TRBV5-1, the J call TRBJ2-1, with TRBD2 identical over 14 bases. Germline V gene lookup returns CDR1 SGHRS and CDR2 YFSETQ. The CDR3 is 16 amino acids. Trimming at V came to 4 bases and at J to 8 bases, leaving 8 bases not matched to a gene. The full variable domain, in which reference TRBV5-1 and TRBJ2-1 provide the parts outside the CDR3, is KAGVTQTPRYLIKTRGQQVTLSCSPISGHRSVSWYQQTPGQGLQFLFEYFSETQRNKGNFPGRFSGRQFSNSRSEMNVSTLELGDSALYLCASSEGLAGAFDEQFFGPGTRLTVL.

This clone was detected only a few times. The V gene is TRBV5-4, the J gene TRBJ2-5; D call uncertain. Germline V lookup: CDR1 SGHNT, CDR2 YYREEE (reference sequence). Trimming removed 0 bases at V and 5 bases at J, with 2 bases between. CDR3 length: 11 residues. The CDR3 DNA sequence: TGTGCCAGCAGCTTGGCGGAGACCCAGTACTTC. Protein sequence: CASSLAETQYF.

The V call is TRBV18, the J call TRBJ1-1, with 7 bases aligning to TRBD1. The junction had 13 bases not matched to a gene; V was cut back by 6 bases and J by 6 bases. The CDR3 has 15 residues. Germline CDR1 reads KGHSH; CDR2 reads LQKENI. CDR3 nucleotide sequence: TGTGCCAGCTCCCTAGGAGGGGAAGGGACAGCTGAAGCTTTCTTT. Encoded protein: CASSLGGEGTAEAFF.

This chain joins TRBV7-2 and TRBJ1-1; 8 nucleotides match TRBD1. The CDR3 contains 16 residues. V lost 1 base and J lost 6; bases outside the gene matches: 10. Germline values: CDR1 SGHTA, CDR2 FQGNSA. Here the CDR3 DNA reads TGTGCCAGCAGCTTAGGCCCGACAGGGGCAACATCTGAAGCTTTCTTT. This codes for CASSLGPTGATSEAFF.

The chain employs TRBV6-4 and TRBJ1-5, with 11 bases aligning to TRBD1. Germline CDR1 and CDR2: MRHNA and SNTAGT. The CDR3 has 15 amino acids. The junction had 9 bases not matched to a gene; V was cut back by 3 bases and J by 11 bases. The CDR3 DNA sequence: TGTGCCAGCAGTGAATCTCCAGGGGGACAGGGGGCCCAGCATTTT. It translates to CASSESPGGQGAQHF.

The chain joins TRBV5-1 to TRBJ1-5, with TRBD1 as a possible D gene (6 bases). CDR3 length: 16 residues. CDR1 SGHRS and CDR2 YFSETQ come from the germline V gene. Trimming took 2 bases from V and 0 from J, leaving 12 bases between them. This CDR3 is CASSLGSTGSNQPQHF. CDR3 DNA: TGCGCCAGCAGCTTAGGGTCGACAGGTAGCAATCAGCCCCAGCATTTT.

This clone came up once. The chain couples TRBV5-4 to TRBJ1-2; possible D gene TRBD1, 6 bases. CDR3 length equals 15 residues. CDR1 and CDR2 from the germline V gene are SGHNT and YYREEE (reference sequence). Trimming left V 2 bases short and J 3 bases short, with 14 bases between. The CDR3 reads CASSFPTGTDYGYTF. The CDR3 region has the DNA TGTGCCAGCAGCTTTCCCACAGGGACGGACTATGGCTACACCTTC.

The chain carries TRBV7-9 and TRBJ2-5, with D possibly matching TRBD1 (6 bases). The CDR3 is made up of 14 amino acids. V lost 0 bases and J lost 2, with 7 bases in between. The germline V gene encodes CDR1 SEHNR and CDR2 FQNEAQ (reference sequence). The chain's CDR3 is CASSLARGQETQYF. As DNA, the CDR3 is TGTGCCAGCAGCTTAGCCAGGGGTCAAGAGACCCAGTACTTC. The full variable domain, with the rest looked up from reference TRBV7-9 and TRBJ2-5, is DTGVSQNPRHKITKRGQNVTFRCDPISEHNRLYWYRQTLGQGPEFLTYFQNEAQLEKSRLLSDRFSAERPKGSFSTLEIQRTEQGDSAMYLCASSLARGQETQYFGPGTRLLVL.

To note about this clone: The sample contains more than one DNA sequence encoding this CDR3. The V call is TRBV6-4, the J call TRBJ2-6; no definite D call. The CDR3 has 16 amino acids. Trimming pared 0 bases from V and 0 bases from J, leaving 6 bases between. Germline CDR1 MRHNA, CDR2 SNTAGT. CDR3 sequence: CASSDSSGSGANVLTF. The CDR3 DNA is TGTGCCAGCAGTGACTCGTCGGGCTCTGGGGCCAACGTCCTGACTTTC.